A single sample is the source of the 29 T cell receptor beta chains below, sequenced in a study of T cells in Graves' hyperthyroidism and ophthalmopathy. Amplified TCR beta CDR3 regions came from RNA transcripts. The TCR CDR3 was amplified in a first-round RT-PCR using the HTBI primer set. Each CDR3 protein is one row after TCRdb ran MiXCR on the multiplex PCR reads. The sample lists over 45,000 distinct CDR3 sequences; roughly 52% were seen once. Material: blood. These receptors were obtained from a woman in her twenties or thirties with Graves' ophthalmopathy.

A remark on this clonotype: A read error may produce the germline difference seen at one junction end. The CDR3 coding sequence is TGTACCATCAGACCGGGACAGGGGGCCGAGCAGTACTTC. It is translated as CTIRPGQGAEQYF. The chain carries TRBV10-3 and TRBJ2-7, with 12 bases that match TRBD1. Germline V gene lookup returns CDR1 ENHRY and CDR2 SYGVKD. This CDR3 comprises 13 residues.

The V gene is TRBV7-3, the J gene TRBJ2-7; TRBD1 agrees at 10 bases. The CDR3 has 13 amino acids. CDR1 and CDR2 from the germline V gene are SGHTA and FQGTGA. J gave up 6 bases and V 5 bases, and 4 bases lay outside the gene matches. The chain's CDR3 is CASSPGTGAEQYF. The CDR3 DNA reads as TGTGCCAGCAGCCCCGGGACAGGGGCCGAGCAGTACTTC. Combining the CDR3 with reference TRBV7-3 and TRBJ2-7 gives the whole variable domain GAGVSQTPSNKVTEKGKYVELRCDPISGHTALYWYRQSLGQGPEFLIYFQGTGAADDSGLPNDRFFAVRPEGSVSTLKIQRTERGDSAVYLCASSPGTGAEQYFGPGTRLTVT.

Remarks on this clonotype: Given a much more abundant clone one base away, this may be a read error. This rearrangement joins TRBV7-9 to TRBJ1-1; 8 bases map to TRBD1. The CDR3 runs to 16 residues. Germline V gene lookup returns CDR1 SEHNR and CDR2 FQNEAQ (reference sequence). The CDR3 bases are TGTGCCAGCACCACAAGCGTGACAGGGGCCGACACTGAAGCTTTATTT. It yields the protein CASTTSVTGADTEALF. Variable domain in full (rest from reference TRBV7-9 and TRBJ1-1): DTGVSQNPRHKITKRGQNVTFRCDPISEHNRLYWYRQTLGQGPEFLTYFQNEAQLEKSRLLSDRFSAERPKGSFSTLEIQRTEQGDSAMYLCASTTSVTGADTEALFGQGTRLTVV.

In the case of this clonotype: Given a much more abundant clone one base away, this may be a read error. The DNA is omitted, as the CDR3 cannot be located on it reliably, and the CDR3 follows TCRdb's listing. The rearrangement joins TRBV12-3 or TRBV12-4 to TRBJ1-2; no DNA check was done on the table's D call, TRBD1. 19 amino acids form the CDR3, both terminal residues included. The CDR3 reads CASSPMGGFGILWGNGNTF.

In this sample, this clonotype turned up many times. This chain connects TRBV6-6 to TRBJ1-4; D unresolved. Germline CDR1 and CDR2: MNHNY and SVGAGI (reference sequence). V lost 0 bases and J lost 0, with 5 bases in between. This CDR3 region has 15 residues. The chain's CDR3 is CASSYSEPTNEKLFF. DNA of the CDR3: TGTGCCAGCAGTTACTCGGAGCCAACTAATGAAAAACTGTTTTTT.

The table lists this clonotype with many counts. This chain uses TRBV9 with TRBJ2-3; D not resolved. This CDR3 comprises 14 residues. The V and J ends lost 0 bases and 2 bases respectively, with 7 bases between them. Germline CDR1 reads SGDLS; CDR2 reads YYNGEE. The CDR3 protein is CASSVGQITDTQYF. Written as DNA, the CDR3 is TGTGCCAGCAGCGTAGGGCAGATCACAGATACGCAGTATTTT. The entire variable domain, with the rest obtained from reference TRBV9 and TRBJ2-3, is as follows: DSGVTQTPKHLITATGQRVTLRCSPRSGDLSVYWYQQSLDQGLQFLIQYYNGEERAKGNILERFSAQQFPDLHSELNLSSLELGDSALYFCASSVGQITDTQYFGPGTRLTVL.

Comment on this clonotype: A much larger clone differs by one base, so this may be a read error. This rearrangement joins TRBV6-1 to TRBJ2-1; 12 positions match TRBD2. Germline-derived CDR1 and CDR2 are MNHNS and SASEGT. There are 17 residues in the CDR3. The J segment lost 8 bases and the V segment lost 5 bases, leaving 13 bases of the junction unmatched. CDR3 bases: TGTGCCAGCAGTTCTAGACTAGCGGGAGTTGGGGACGATGAGCAGTTCTTC. This sequence encodes CASSSRLAGVGDDEQFF.

This clonotype appeared many times. The V call is TRBV10-1, the J call TRBJ1-1, with D unclear. V was shortened by 3 bases and J by 3 bases, with 8 bases between the two germline ends. Germline CDR1 reads WNHNN; CDR2 reads SYGVQD (reference sequence). The CDR3 has 13 amino acids. CDR3 sequence: CASSELIDTEAFF. In DNA form, the CDR3 reads TGCGCCAGCAGTGAATTGATCGACACTGAAGCTTTCTTT.

As to this clonotype: Since a much larger clone is just one base distant, this may be a read error. This chain uses TRBV30 with TRBJ2-7; TRBD1 agrees at 7 bases. Germline V gene lookup returns CDR1 GTSNPN and CDR2 SVGIG (reference sequence). The CDR3 extends over 12 amino acids. Trimming removed 5 bases from V and 5 bases from J; junction bases left unmatched: 6. The CDR3 spells CAWGTTGDEQYF. The DNA for the CDR3 is TGTGCCTGGGGTACAACAGGGGACGAGCAGTACTTC.

The table lists this clonotype with many counts. V usage is TRBV6-5 and J usage is TRBJ2-1, with 8 bases fitting TRBD2. Germline assignment: CDR1 MNHEY and CDR2 SVGAGI. J lost 8 bases, V lost 6 bases, and 12 bases had no gene match. This CDR3 has 15 amino acids. The CDR3 spells CASRAGGRPPDEQFF. CDR3 bases: TGTGCCAGCAGGGCGGGCGGGAGGCCTCCGGATGAGCAGTTCTTC.

This clonotype showed up many times. The chain uses TRBV6-1 and TRBJ2-3; TRBD2 matches 7 bases. CDR3 length: 14 residues. V shed 8 bases and J 4 bases; nucleotides not matched to a gene: 9. CDR1 is MNHNS and CDR2 is SASEGT in the germline V gene. CDR3: CASVSGVGADTQYF. The DNA of the CDR3 is TGTGCCAGCGTCAGCGGGGTGGGCGCAGATACGCAGTATTTT.

This clonotype has a count of ten or more. This rearrangement joins TRBV2 to TRBJ2-3; D is ambiguous. Trimming stripped 1 base from V and 1 base from J, with 6 bases between. Germline lookup yields CDR1 SNHLY and CDR2 FYNNEI. This CDR3 contains 14 residues. In nucleotides, the CDR3 is TGTGCCAGCAGTGAAGGGACGCGCACAGATACGCAGTATTTT. It translates to CASSEGTRTDTQYF.

This clonotype was counted ten times or more. The chain uses TRBV5-1 and TRBJ1-5; D might be TRBD1 (6 bases). The CDR3 runs 14 residues. The V gene's germline CDR1 is SGHRS and CDR2 YFSETQ. V dropped 5 bases and J dropped 2 bases, with 11 bases sitting between them. The CDR3 here is CASSPRGGNQPQHF. CDR3 sequence (DNA): TGCGCCAGCAGTCCCAGGGGAGGCAATCAGCCCCAGCATTTT.

This clonotype has ten or more counts. The genes are TRBV4-1 and TRBJ2-1; TRBD2 agrees at 8 bases. This CDR3 comprises 16 residues. With V trimmed by 0 bases and J by 3 bases, 4 bases remained unmatched. Per germline, CDR1 MGHRA and CDR2 YSYEKL. The CDR3 region has the DNA TGCGCCAGCAGCCAAGAAACTAGCGGCCTCTACAATGAGCAGTTCTTC. It translates to CASSQETSGLYNEQFF.

Ten or more counts support this clonotype. V gene TRBV11-3 combines with J gene TRBJ2-7; either TRBD1 or TRBD2 may fit D (5 bases each). Per germline, CDR1 SGHNT and CDR2 YENEEA. CDR3 length equals 14 residues. Trimming stripped 1 base from V and 2 bases from J, with 9 bases between. The CDR3 bases are TGTGCCAGCAGCTTAGGGGACGTTCCCTACGAGCAGTACTTC. Residues: CASSLGDVPYEQYF.

This clonotype was found many times. The rearrangement uses TRBV4-1 and TRBJ2-7; 10 bases fit TRBD2. Germline CDR1 is MGHRA and CDR2 is YSYEKL. The CDR3 totals 15 residues. V shed 1 base, J shed 4 bases, and the junction held 4 bases outside the gene matches. CDR3 coding DNA: TGCGCCAGCAGCCAAGCAGCGGGAGGGGTGTACGAGCAGTACTTC. It is translated as CASSQAAGGVYEQYF.

The V call is TRBV15, the J call TRBJ1-2; a weak D match, TRBD1 (5 bases). The germline CDR1 and CDR2 sequences are LNHNV and YYDKDF (reference sequence). The CDR3 spans 14 residues. V lost 3 bases and J lost 2, with 10 bases in between. In DNA form, the CDR3 reads TGTGCCACCAGCAGTCCCGGACAAAACTATGGCTACACCTTC. Its translation: CATSSPGQNYGYTF.

To note about this clonotype: A much bigger clone sits one base away, suggesting this may be a read error. The rearrangement uses TRBV13 and TRBJ2-5, with D hard to call. The CDR3 is 14 amino acids. V dropped 5 bases and J dropped 2 bases, with 12 bases sitting between them. Germline V gene data show CDR1 as PRHDT and CDR2 as FYEKMQ (reference sequence). CDR3 protein: CASSTRRIQETQYF. The DNA of the CDR3 is TGTGCCAGCAGCACCCGACGGATACAAGAGACCCAGTACTTC.

This rearrangement joins TRBV10-2 to TRBJ2-3, with 7 bases lining up with TRBD2. The CDR3 spans 17 residues. After removal of 3 bases from V and 6 bases from J, the junction contained 15 bases not matched to a gene. Germline lookup yields CDR1 WSHSY and CDR2 SAAADI. The CDR3 is CASSDWTSIGTGDTQYF. As DNA, the CDR3 is TGCGCCAGCAGTGATTGGACTAGTATAGGTACCGGGGATACGCAGTATTTT.

The V call is TRBV19, the J call TRBJ2-5, with no clear D. Trimming took 2 bases from V and 3 from J, leaving 16 bases between them. Germline values: CDR1 LNHDA, CDR2 SQIVND (reference sequence). The CDR3 consists of 16 residues. The CDR3 sequence is CASSITGRLVEETQYF. The CDR3 coding sequence is TGTGCCAGTAGTATAACGGGCCGGTTGGTGGAAGAGACCCAGTACTTC. The whole variable domain, remainder taken from reference TRBV19 and TRBJ2-5, is DGGITQSPKYLFRKEGQNVTLSCEQNLNHDAMYWYRQDPGQGLRLIYYSQIVNDFQKGDIAEGYSVSREKKESFPLTVTSAQKNPTAFYLCASSITGRLVEETQYFGPGTRLLVL.

The J gene is TRBJ2-3, the V gene TRBV2, with 12 bases fitting TRBD1. V shed 1 base and J 0 bases; nucleotides not matched to a gene: 8. This CDR3 comprises 19 residues. Germline V lookup: CDR1 SNHLY, CDR2 FYNNEI. In DNA, the CDR3 is TGTGCCAGCAGTGAAGAAATCGGGACAGGGGGCACTAGCACAGATACGCAGTATTTT. Protein: CASSEEIGTGGTSTDTQYF.

On this clonotype: Lacking the conserved final phenylalanine or tryptophan, this CDR3 likely reflects a read error. The chain's CDR3 is CASSLELGNTDAFL. CDR3 DNA: TGTGCCAGCAGCTTAGAACTGGGGAACACTGATGCTTTCTTG. This chain connects TRBV7-9 to TRBJ1-1, with D unclear. The CDR3 loop spans 14 amino acids. Germline V CDR1 and CDR2: SEHNR, FQNEAQ (reference sequence).

For this clonotype: The conserved phenylalanine or tryptophan normally closing the CDR3 is absent here, so this likely arose from a read error. CDR3 in amino acids: CASRPGTSNYGYTS. CDR3 nucleotides: TGCGCCAGCAGGCCAGGCACCAGTAACTATGGCTACACCTCC. This rearrangement joins TRBV5-1 to TRBJ1-2, with D unresolved. Trimming took off 5 bases at V and 1 base at J, with 12 bases between the two ends. The germline V gene encodes CDR1 SGHRS and CDR2 YFSETQ. CDR3 length: 14 residues.

Many counts were recorded for this clonotype. CDR3 sequence reads: CASLRIRGRAEAFF. CDR3 coding DNA: TGCGCCAGCCTCCGAATTCGGGGGAGGGCTGAAGCTTTCTTT. This chain connects TRBV10-2 to TRBJ1-1; D is possibly TRBD1 (5 bases). The germline V gene encodes CDR1 WSHSY and CDR2 SAAADI. Deletions cut 8 bases from V and 6 bases from J, with 19 bases between. CDR3 length: 14 amino acids.

There are many counts of this clonotype. This chain uses TRBV12-3 or TRBV12-4 with TRBJ1-4, with TRBD1 matching over 7 bases. V was clipped by 5 bases and J by 7 bases; unmatched bases: 13. The CDR3 is 16 residues long. For the CDR3, the DNA is TGTGCCAGCAGTCGAGGACAGGCTGGGGCGGTTGAAAAACTGTTTTTT. Protein sequence: CASSRGQAGAVEKLFF.

The V and J genes are TRBV6-4 and TRBJ1-4; a weak D match, TRBD1 (5 bases). The CDR3 spans 16 residues. The germline V and J ends were trimmed by 11 bases and 0 bases, with 19 bases remaining between them. Germline-derived CDR1 and CDR2 are MRHNA and SNTAGT. CDR3 nucleotide sequence: TGTGCCGGATTCCTAGGGGAGGACACAACTAATGAAAAACTGTTTTTT. Its translation: CAGFLGEDTTNEKLFF.

In this sample, this clonotype turned up many times. The gene calls are TRBV3-1 and TRBJ2-1; D is perhaps TRBD1 or TRBD2 (5 bases each). Trimming pared 7 bases from V and 8 bases from J, leaving 24 bases between. The length of the CDR3 is 16 residues. CDR1 is LGHDT and CDR2 is YNNKEL in the germline V gene (reference sequence). Here the CDR3 reads CASKESGTLKWDEQFF. DNA of the CDR3: TGTGCCAGCAAAGAATCGGGGACCCTCAAGTGGGATGAGCAGTTCTTC.

A note on this clonotype: Its ends do not fully match the called genes, so a read error is possible. The rearrangement joins TRBV6-6 to TRBJ2-1, with D possibly being TRBD2 (6 bases). There are 15 residues in the CDR3. CDR1 is MNHNY, CDR2 SVGAGI, per germline (reference sequence). The CDR3 here is CASGGEASSYNEQFF. The CDR3 DNA reads as TGTGCCAGCGGCGGGGAGGCCAGCTCCTATAATGAGCAGTTCTTC.

CDR3 bases: TGTGCCAGCAGCGTAGGAGTCGCCGGGGAGCAACGGGGAGGCTACACCTTC. It yields the protein CASSVGVAGEQRGGYTF. The rearrangement links TRBV9 to TRBJ1-2, with D unresolved. The CDR3 has 17 amino acids. In germline, CDR1 is SGDLS, CDR2 YYNGEE. Trimming left V 0 bases short and J 8 bases short, with 23 bases between.